The next 8 T cell receptor beta chains were all read from a single sample in a study of blood T cell repertoires in COVID-19. TCRdb's table, derived via immunoSEQ multiplex PCR, lists solely in-frame clones and lacks some. There are some 390,000 clones in the sample; roughly 89% occur only once, and around 1.7% lies in the top ten. The sample taken for sequencing was PBMCs or T cells enriched from blood (not recorded which). The receptors stem from a woman aged 30 to 39 who had recovered from COVID-19.

The gene calls are TRBV6-5 and TRBJ1-1; 8 nucleotides agree with TRBD1. Germline values: CDR1 MNHEY, CDR2 SVGAGI. J gave up 3 bases and V 6 bases, and 6 bases lay outside the gene matches. The CDR3 has 14 residues. The CDR3 DNA follows: TGTGCCAGCAGGGAGACAGGGGTCGACACTGAAGCTTTCTTT. Translation gives CASRETGVDTEAFF.

This clone was seen only once. The chain uses TRBV5-1 and TRBJ1-3, with D maybe TRBD1 (6 bases). Looked up from germline, CDR1 is SGHRS and CDR2 is YFSETQ. V lost 0 bases and J lost 0, with 7 bases in between. The CDR3 is 15 amino acids. CDR3 protein: CASSLGTASGNTIYF. CDR3 DNA sequence: TGCGCCAGCAGCTTGGGGACAGCCTCTGGAAACACCATATATTTT.

The V gene is TRBV20-1, the J gene TRBJ2-1, with unresolved D. V lost 1 base and J 15 bases, leaving 13 bases between the germline ends. This CDR3 is 11 amino acids long. Looked up from germline, CDR1 is DFQATT and CDR2 is SNEGSKA (reference sequence). CDR3 protein: CSARGYESAFF. CDR3 in DNA: TGCAGTGCTAGAGGGTACGAGAGTGCGTTCTTC.

The genes are TRBV7-2 and TRBJ2-7; maybe TRBD1 (7 bases). The CDR3 runs to 14 residues. CDR1 SGHTA and CDR2 FQGNSA come from the germline V gene. The V end was cut by 5 bases, the J end by 0 bases, with 11 bases between. The CDR3 sequence is CASSTQGGSYEQYF. CDR3 in DNA: TGTGCCAGCAGCACGCAGGGGGGCTCCTACGAGCAGTACTTC. Variable domain in full (rest from reference TRBV7-2 and TRBJ2-7): GAGVSQSPSNKVTEKGKDVELRCDPISGHTALYWYRQSLGQGLEFLIYFQGNSAPDKSGLPSDRFSAERTGGSVSTLTIQRTQQEDSAVYLCASSTQGGSYEQYFGPGTRLTVT.

V gene TRBV3-1 (or the pseudogene TRBV3-2) combines with J gene TRBJ1-6; a possible D gene is TRBD1 (6 bases). The V gene's germline CDR1 is LGHDT and CDR2 YNNKEL (reference sequence). With 3 bases removed from V and 9 bases from J, the gap between germline ends came to 15 bases. The length of the CDR3 is 15 residues. The CDR3 loop reads CASSHHRDMRSPLHF. The CDR3 DNA reads TGTGCCAGCAGCCACCACCGGGACATGCGTTCACCCCTCCACTTT.

The chain combines TRBV30 with TRBJ2-1, with 8 nucleotides matching TRBD2. V was pared by 2 bases and J by 3 bases, with 6 bases of the junction left unmatched. Germline-derived CDR1 and CDR2 are GTSNPN and SVGIG (reference sequence). The CDR3 sequence is 15 residues long. This CDR3 reads CAWSWGSGIYNEQFF. In DNA, the CDR3 is TGTGCCTGGAGTTGGGGTAGCGGGATCTACAATGAGCAGTTCTTC.

The rearrangement joins TRBV12-3 or TRBV12-4 to TRBJ2-2, with D unresolved. The CDR3 is 11 residues long. V lost 3 bases and J 7 bases, leaving 3 bases between the germline ends. CDR3 in DNA: TGTGCCAGCAGTTTCCTCGGGGAGCTGTTTTTT. Its protein is CASSFLGELFF.

CDR3 bases: TGTGCCAGCAGCTCCCGAGTTTCCTACGAGCAGTACTTC. Its protein product is CASSSRVSYEQYF. The gene calls are TRBV7-9 and TRBJ2-7; no definite D call. Trimming shortened V by 4 bases and J by 1 base, and 8 bases separated the two germline ends. The CDR3 consists of 13 residues. CDR1 is SEHNR and CDR2 is FQNEAQ in the germline V gene (reference sequence).